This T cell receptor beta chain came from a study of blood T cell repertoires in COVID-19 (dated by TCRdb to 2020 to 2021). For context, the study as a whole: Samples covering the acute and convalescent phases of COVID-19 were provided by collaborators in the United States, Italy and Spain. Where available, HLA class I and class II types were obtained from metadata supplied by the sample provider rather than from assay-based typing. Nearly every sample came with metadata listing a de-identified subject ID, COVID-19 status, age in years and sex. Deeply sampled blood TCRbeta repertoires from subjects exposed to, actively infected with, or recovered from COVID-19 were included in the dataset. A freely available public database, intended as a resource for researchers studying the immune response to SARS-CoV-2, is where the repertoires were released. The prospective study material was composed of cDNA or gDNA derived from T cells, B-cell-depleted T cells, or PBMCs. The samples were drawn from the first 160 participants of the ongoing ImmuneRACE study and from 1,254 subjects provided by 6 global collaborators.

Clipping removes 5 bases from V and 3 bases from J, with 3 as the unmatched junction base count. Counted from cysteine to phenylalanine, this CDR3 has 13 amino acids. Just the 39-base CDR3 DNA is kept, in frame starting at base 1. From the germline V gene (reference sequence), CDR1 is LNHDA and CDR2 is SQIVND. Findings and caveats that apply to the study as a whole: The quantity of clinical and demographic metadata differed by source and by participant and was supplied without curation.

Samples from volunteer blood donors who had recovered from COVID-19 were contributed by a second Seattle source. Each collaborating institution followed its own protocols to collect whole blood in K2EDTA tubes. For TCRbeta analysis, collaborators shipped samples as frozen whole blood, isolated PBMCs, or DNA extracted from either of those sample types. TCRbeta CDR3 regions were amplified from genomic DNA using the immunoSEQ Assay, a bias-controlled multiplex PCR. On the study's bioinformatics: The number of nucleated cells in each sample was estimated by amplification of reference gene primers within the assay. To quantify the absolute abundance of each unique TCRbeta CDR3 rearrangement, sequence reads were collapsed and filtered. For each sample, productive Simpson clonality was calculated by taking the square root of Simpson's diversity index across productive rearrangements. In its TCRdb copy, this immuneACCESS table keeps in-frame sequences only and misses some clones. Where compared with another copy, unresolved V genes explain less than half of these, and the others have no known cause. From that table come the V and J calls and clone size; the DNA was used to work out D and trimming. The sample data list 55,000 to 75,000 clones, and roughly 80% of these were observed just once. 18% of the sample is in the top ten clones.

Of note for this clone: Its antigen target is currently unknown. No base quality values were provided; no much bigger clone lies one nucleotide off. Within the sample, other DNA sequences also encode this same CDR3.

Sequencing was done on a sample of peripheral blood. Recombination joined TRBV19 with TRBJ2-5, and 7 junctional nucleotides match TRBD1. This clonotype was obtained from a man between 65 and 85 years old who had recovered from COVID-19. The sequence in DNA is TGTGCCAGTAGTGTCGACAGGGAAGAGACCCAGTACTTC. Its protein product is CASSVDREETQYF.